This T cell receptor beta chain is drawn from a study of patients and donors after allogeneic stem cell transplantation. MiXCR, applied by TCRdb to the RT-PCR reads, yields one record per CDR3 protein. This repertoire shows about 110,000 distinct CDR3 sequences, over 30% found once; its top ten account for 25% to 35%. The sequenced material came from blood, either unsorted or a sorted T cell fraction (not recorded which). This sequence originates from a human donor who was either an allogeneic HSCT recipient or a stem cell or donor lymphocyte infusion donor (not recorded which). It is not recorded whose cells these are; they may come from a transplant donor.

The CDR3, as DNA: TGTGCCAGCAGCTCCTGGACTAGAAGAGAGACCCAGTACTTC. Translated, it gives CASSSWTRRETQYF. The chain employs TRBV12-3 or TRBV12-4 and TRBJ2-5; 7 nucleotides line up with TRBD2. Losses at the gene ends were 6 bases for V and 4 bases for J; bases not matched to a gene: 8. There are 14 residues in the CDR3.